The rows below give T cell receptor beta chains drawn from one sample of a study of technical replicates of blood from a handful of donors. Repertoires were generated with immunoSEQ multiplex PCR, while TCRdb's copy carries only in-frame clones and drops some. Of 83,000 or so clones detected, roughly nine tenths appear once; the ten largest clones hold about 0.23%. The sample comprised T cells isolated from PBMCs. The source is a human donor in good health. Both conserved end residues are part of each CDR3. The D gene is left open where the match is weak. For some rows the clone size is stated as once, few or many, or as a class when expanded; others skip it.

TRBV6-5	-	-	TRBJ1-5	CASSLSGMWDQPQHF	TGTGCCAGCAGTCTTTCAGGGATGTGGGATCAGCCCCAGCATTTT
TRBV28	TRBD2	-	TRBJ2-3	CASSAGLAGDADTQYF	TGTGCCAGCAGTGCTGGACTAGCGGGAGATGCAGATACGCAGTATTTT
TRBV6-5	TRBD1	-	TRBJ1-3	CASSYARGSGNTIYF	TGTGCCAGCAGTTACGCCAGGGGGTCTGGAAACACCATATATTTT
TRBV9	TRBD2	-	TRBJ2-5	CASSVDGGERGETQYF	TGTGCCAGCAGCGTAGATGGGGGGGAGCGAGGAGAGACCCAGTACTTC
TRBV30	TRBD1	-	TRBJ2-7	CAWSVRGTGLYEQYF	TGTGCCTGGAGTGTACGGGGGACAGGGCTATACGAGCAGTACTTC
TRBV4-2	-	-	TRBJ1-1	CASSQKEGMNTEAFF	TGTGCCAGCAGCCAAAAAGAGGGCATGAACACTGAAGCTTTCTTT
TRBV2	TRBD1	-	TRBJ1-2	CASSEGLTGYPIFTYGYTF	TGTGCCAGCAGTGAAGGACTGACAGGGTACCCAATTTTTACCTATGGCTACACCTTC
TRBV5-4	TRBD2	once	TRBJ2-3	CASSNPGLAPWDTDTQYF	TGTGCCAGCAGCAACCCGGGACTAGCTCCGTGGGACACAGATACGCAGTATTTT
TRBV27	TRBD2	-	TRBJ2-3	CASSFGRGGRDTQYF	TGTGCCAGCAGTTTTGGGCGGGGGGGCAGAGATACGCAGTATTTT
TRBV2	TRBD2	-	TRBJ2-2	CASSGGRDSTGELFF	TGTGCCAGCAGTGGCGGGAGAGATTCCACCGGGGAGCTGTTTTTT
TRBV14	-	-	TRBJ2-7	CASKLGRDYEQYF	TGTGCCAGCAAACTAGGGCGCGACTACGAGCAGTACTTC
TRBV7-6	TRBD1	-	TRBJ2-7	CASSFTGQGYEQYF	TGTGCCAGCAGCTTTACGGGACAGGGCTACGAGCAGTACTTC
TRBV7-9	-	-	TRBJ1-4	CASSSRNEKLFF	TGTGCCAGCAGCTCGCGGAACGAAAAACTGTTTTTT
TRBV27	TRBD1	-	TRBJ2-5	CASSLTGTLGETQYF	TGTGCCAGCAGTTTGACAGGGACGTTGGGAGAGACCCAGTACTTC
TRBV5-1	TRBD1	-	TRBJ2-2	CASSPGQGANTGELFF	TGCGCCAGCAGCCCAGGACAGGGGGCGAACACCGGGGAGCTGTTTTTT
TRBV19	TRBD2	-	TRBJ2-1	CASKRDRGEQFF	TGTGCCTCAAAGCGGGATCGGGGAGAGCAGTTCTTC
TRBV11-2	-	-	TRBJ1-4	CASSLQGLGEKLFF	TGTGCCAGCAGCTTACAGGGGCTGGGTGAAAAACTGTTTTTT
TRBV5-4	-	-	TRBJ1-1	CASSLRLSTEAFF	TGTGCCAGCAGCTTGAGACTTAGCACTGAAGCTTTCTTT
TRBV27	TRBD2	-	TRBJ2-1	CASSPDPGLAVYREQFF	TGTGCCAGCAGTCCAGACCCAGGACTAGCGGTCTACAGGGAGCAGTTCTTC
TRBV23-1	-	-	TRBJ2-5	CASSQSGRASETQYF	TGCGCCAGCAGTCAATCTGGCAGGGCTTCAGAGACCCAGTACTTC
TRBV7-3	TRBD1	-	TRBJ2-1	CASSLTGTGLNEQFF	TGTGCCAGCAGCTTAACGGGGACAGGCTTAAATGAGCAGTTCTTC
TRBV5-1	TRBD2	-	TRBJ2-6	CASSFLAASGANVLTF	TGCGCCAGCAGCTTCCTAGCGGCCTCTGGGGCCAACGTCCTGACTTTC
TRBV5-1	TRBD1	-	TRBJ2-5	CASSSGTEQETQYF	TGCGCCAGCAGCTCAGGGACAGAGCAAGAGACCCAGTACTTC
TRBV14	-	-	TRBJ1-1	CASSQVKGRGTEAFF	TGTGCCAGCAGCCAAGTGAAAGGAAGGGGAACTGAAGCTTTCTTT
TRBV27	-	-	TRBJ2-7	CASSTLDLGGSEQYF	TGTGCCAGCAGTACTCTCGATCTGGGGGGATCCGAGCAGTACTTC
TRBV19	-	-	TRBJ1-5	CASRISNMPNQPQHF	TGTGCCAGTAGGATATCGAACATGCCCAATCAGCCCCAGCATTTT
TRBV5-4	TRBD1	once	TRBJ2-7	CASSRTGAPYEQYF	TGTGCCAGCAGCAGGACAGGCGCACCCTACGAGCAGTACTTC
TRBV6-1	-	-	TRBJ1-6	CFTGFSPLHF	TGTTTTACAGGGTTTTCACCCCTCCACTTT
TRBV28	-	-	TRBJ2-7	CASASAGGDLWEQYF	TGTGCCAGCGCCTCCGCGGGCGGGGATCTTTGGGAGCAGTACTTC
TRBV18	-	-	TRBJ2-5	CASSPSVTGQETQYF	TGTGCCAGCTCACCGTCGGTCACAGGTCAAGAGACCCAGTACTTC
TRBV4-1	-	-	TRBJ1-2	CASSHPGRLNGYTF	TGCGCCAGCAGCCATCCAGGGAGGTTGAATGGCTACACCTTC
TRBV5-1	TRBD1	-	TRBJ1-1	CASSLRGANTEAFF	TGCGCCAGCAGCCTCAGGGGGGCGAACACTGAAGCTTTCTTT
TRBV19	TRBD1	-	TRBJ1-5	CASSPTRDRGLDQPQHF	TGTGCCAGTAGTCCTACGCGGGACAGGGGGTTGGACCAGCCCCAGCATTTT
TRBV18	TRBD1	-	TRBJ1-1	CASSTLDRFYEAFF	TGTGCCAGCTCAACTTTGGACAGGTTCTATGAAGCTTTCTTT
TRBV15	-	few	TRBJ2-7	CATCEDPSSYEQYF	TGTGCCACCTGCGAAGATCCTAGCTCCTACGAGCAGTACTTC
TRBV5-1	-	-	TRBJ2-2	CASAGYENTGELFF	TGCGCCAGCGCAGGGTACGAGAACACCGGGGAGCTGTTTTTT
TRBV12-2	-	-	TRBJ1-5	CASRSGQGNQPQHF	TGTGCAAGTCGTTCGGGACAGGGAAATCAGCCCCAGCATTTT
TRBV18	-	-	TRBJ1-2	CASSERANYGYTF	TGTGCCAGCTCCGAGAGGGCTAACTATGGCTACACCTTC
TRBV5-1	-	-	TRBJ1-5	CASSLDWGVGQPQHF	TGCGCCAGCAGCTTGGATTGGGGGGTCGGGCAGCCCCAGCATTTT
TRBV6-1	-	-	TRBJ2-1	CASSEVSTYNEQFF	TGTGCCAGCAGTGAAGTGAGCACCTACAATGAGCAGTTCTTC
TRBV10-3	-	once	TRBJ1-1	CAISAQGSTEAFF	TGTGCCATCAGCGCGCAGGGTAGCACTGAAGCTTTCTTT
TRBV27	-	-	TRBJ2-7	CASSLSPDYEQYF	TGTGCCAGCAGTTTATCCCCAGATTACGAGCAGTACTTC
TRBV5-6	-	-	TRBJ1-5	CASSLAAGDFNQPQHF	TGTGCCAGCAGCTTGGCCGCGGGAGACTTCAATCAGCCCCAGCATTTT
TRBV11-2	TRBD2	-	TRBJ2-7	CASLRRGSSGRLIEQYF	TGTGCCAGTCTAAGAAGGGGGTCTAGCGGGAGATTAATCGAGCAGTACTTC
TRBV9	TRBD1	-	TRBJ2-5	CASSVGYGTGQETQYF	TGTGCCAGCAGCGTAGGCTACGGGACAGGGCAAGAGACCCAGTACTTC
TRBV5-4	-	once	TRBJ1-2	CASSLQYTGVYGYTF	TGTGCCAGCAGCTTGCAATATACCGGAGTTTATGGCTACACCTTC
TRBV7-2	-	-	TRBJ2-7	CASSLNPVYEQYF	TGTGCCAGCAGCTTAAATCCAGTTTACGAGCAGTACTTC
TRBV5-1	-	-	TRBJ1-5	CASSLIGGGNQPQHF	TGCGCCAGCAGCCTAATTGGGGGGGGCAATCAGCCCCAGCATTTT
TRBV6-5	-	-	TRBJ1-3	CASSPTGGNTIYF	TGTGCCAGCAGCCCAACGGGGGGAAACACCATATATTTT
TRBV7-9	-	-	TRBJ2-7	CASSLLPHEQYF	TGTGCCAGCAGCTTGCTACCCCACGAGCAGTACTTC
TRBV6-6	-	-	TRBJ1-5	CASSYSSSNQPQHF	TGTGCCAGCAGTTACTCTTCGAGTAATCAGCCCCAGCATTTT
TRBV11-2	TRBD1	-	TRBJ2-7	CASSLDLFGTGYSSYEQYF	TGTGCCAGCAGCTTAGATCTTTTCGGGACAGGGTACTCCTCCTACGAGCAGTACTTC
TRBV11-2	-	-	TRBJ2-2	CASSRNRDGQPANTGELFF	TGTGCCAGCAGCCGAAACCGAGATGGACAGCCGGCGAACACCGGGGAGCTGTTTTTT
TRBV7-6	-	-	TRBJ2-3	CASSLNPGSDTQYF	TGTGCCAGCAGCTTAAATCCAGGGTCAGATACGCAGTATTTT
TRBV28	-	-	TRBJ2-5	CASSSDIPGTQYF	TGTGCCAGCAGCTCCGACATTCCCGGGACCCAGTACTTC